This T cell receptor (beta chain) was sequenced in a study of regulatory T cells in long-lasting Graves disease. The authors built TCR beta libraries using iRepertoire HTBI primers and Arm-PCR of CDR3 regions. MiXCR was run by TCRdb on the multiplex PCR reads, yielding one entry per CDR3 protein. The repertoire includes 350,000 to 550,000 distinct CDR3 sequences, about 15% of them detected once, and about a sixth sits in the top ten. Indicated time point: newly diagnosed GD, antithyroid drugs for less than 3 months. The TCR library was made from RNA that had been extracted from PBMCs in TRIzol. Germline CDR1 is SEHNR and CDR2 is FQNEAQ (reference sequence). With 5 bases removed from V and 0 bases from J, the gap between germline ends came to 11 bases. The CDR3 is 15 amino acids. These data were likewise used in another study, on T cells in Graves' hyperthyroidism and ophthalmopathy. This second study notes: Uncontrolled infection, other autoimmune disease, pregnancy or lactation excluded patients.

The input for sequencing was peripheral blood mononuclear cells (PBMCs), taken at new diagnosis, from a patient treated with antithyroid drugs. This sequence was found in a woman in her twenties or thirties with Graves disease. The chain recombines TRBV7-9 with TRBJ1-3; D is unclear. The CDR3 region is CASSQTWLSGNTIYF. CDR3 in DNA: TGTGCCAGCAGCCAAACCTGGCTCTCTGGAAACACCATATATTTT.